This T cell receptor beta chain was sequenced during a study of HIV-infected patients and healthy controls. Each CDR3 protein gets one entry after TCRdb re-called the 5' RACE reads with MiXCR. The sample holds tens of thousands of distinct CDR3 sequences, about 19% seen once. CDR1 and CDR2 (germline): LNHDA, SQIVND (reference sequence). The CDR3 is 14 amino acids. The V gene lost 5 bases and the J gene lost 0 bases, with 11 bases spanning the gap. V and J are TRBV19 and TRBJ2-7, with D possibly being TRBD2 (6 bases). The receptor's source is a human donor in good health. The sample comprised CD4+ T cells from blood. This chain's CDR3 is CASSRGVNSYEQYF. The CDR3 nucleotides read TGTGCCAGTAGTCGCGGGGTAAACTCCTACGAGCAGTACTTC.